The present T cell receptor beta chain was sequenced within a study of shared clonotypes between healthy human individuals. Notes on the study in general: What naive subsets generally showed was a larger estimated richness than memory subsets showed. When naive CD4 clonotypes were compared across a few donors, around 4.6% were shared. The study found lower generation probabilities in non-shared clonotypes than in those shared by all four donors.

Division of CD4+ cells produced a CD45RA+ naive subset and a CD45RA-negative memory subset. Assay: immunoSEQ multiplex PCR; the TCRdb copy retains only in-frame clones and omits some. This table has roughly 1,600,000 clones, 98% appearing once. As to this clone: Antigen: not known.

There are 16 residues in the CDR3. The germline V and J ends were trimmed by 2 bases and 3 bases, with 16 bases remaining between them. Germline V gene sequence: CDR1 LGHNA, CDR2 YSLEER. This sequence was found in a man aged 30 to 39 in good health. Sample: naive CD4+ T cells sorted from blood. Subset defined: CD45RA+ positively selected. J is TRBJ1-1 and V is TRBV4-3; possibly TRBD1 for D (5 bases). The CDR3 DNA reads TGCGCCAGCAGCCAAAATCATCGACAGACCCACACTGAAGCTTTCTTT. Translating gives CASSQNHRQTHTEAFF.